This T cell receptor (beta chain) was sequenced for a study of blood T cell repertoires in COVID-19. Per germline, CDR1 SGHAT and CDR2 FQDESV (reference sequence). V gave up 5 bases and J gave up 9 bases; unmatched junction bases: 5. CDR3 length equals 12 residues. Generated by immunoSEQ multiplex PCR, the TCRdb table keeps only in-frame clones and is missing some. The sample holds about 110,000 clones, about 90% seen once. This chain connects TRBV11-1 to TRBJ1-1, with TRBD1 matching over 8 bases. This receptor was taken from a human donor in a cohort sampled during active COVID-19. The material sequenced was peripheral blood. The CDR3 DNA follows: TGTGCCAGCAGCGCACGACAGGGGCAAGCTTTCTTT. Translating it yields CASSARQGQAFF.